This T cell receptor (beta chain) was sequenced in a study of T cells in Graves' hyperthyroidism and ophthalmopathy. Study-level findings and limits: Most clonotypes expanded in thyroid above 0.001 were likewise present in blood. Median prediction lead before ophthalmopathy onset was 6.5 months with the model.

This clonotype was counted ten times or more. The antigen remains unidentified. Enrolled ophthalmopathy patients presented with a Clinical Activity Score of at least 3, a NOSPECS grade of at least 4, and disease duration under 3 months. Amplification of TCR beta CDR3 regions used RNA as the template. The HTBI set primed first-round TCR CDR3 RT-PCR. TCRdb redid the calling of the multiplex PCR reads with MiXCR, one entry per CDR3 protein. The table lists fewer than 550,000 distinct CDR3 sequences, approximately 25% of them singletons, with around 10% in the top ten. Sequenced: blood. The receptor comes from a young woman with Graves' ophthalmopathy.

The CDR3 nucleotides read TGTGCCATCACGGCGGGAGCGGGCACTGAAGCTTTCTTT. It is translated as CAITAGAGTEAFF. The chain joins TRBV10-3 to TRBJ1-1; D not certain. CDR1 and CDR2 (germline): ENHRY, SYGVKD. Trimming removed 7 bases at V and 4 bases at J, with 13 bases between. The CDR3 has 13 amino acids.